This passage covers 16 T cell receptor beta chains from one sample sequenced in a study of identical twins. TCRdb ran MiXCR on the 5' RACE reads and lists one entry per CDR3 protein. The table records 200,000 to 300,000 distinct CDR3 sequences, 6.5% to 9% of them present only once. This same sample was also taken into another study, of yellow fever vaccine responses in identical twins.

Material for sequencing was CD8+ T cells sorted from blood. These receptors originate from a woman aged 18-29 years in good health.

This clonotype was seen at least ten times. This chain's CDR3 is CASSQGGGSTDTQYF. In DNA form, the CDR3 reads TGTGCCAGCAGCCAAGGGGGGGGGAGCACAGATACGCAGTATTTT. The chain couples TRBV5-6 to TRBJ2-3; D may be TRBD2 (7 bases). Germline V gene lookup returns CDR1 SGHDT and CDR2 YYEEEE. CDR3 length equals 15 residues. V lost 4 bases to trimming and J lost 0 bases, with 12 bases between them.

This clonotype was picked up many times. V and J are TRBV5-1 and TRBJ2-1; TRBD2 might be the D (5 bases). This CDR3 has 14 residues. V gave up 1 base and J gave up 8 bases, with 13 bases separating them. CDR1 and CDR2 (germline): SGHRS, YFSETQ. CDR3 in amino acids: CASSLNWHGDEQFF. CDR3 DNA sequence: TGCGCCAGCAGCTTGAACTGGCACGGGGATGAGCAGTTCTTC.

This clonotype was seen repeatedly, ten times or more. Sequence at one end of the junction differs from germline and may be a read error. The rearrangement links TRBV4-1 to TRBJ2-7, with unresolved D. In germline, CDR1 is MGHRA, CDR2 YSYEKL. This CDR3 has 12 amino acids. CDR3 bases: TGCGCCAGCAGCCAAAACCTAGAGCCGGAGTGCTTC. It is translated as CASSQNLEPECF.

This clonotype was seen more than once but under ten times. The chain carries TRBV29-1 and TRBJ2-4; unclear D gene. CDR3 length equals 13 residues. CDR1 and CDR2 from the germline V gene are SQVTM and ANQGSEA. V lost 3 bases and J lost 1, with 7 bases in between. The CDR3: CSVDGGAKNIQYF. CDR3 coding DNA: TGCAGCGTTGACGGTGGGGCCAAAAACATTCAGTACTTC. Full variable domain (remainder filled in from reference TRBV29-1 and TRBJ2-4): SAVISQKPSRDICQRGTSLTIQCQVDSQVTMMFWYRQQPGQSLTLIATANQGSEATYESGFVIDKFPISRPNLTFSTLTVSNMSPEDSSIYLCSVDGGAKNIQYFGAGTRLSVL.

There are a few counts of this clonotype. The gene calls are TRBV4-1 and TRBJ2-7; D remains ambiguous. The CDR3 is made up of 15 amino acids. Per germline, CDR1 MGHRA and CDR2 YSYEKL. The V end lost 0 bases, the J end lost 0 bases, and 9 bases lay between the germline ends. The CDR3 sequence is CASSQEDGSSYEQYF. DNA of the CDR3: TGCGCCAGCAGCCAAGAAGATGGGTCCTCCTACGAGCAGTACTTC.

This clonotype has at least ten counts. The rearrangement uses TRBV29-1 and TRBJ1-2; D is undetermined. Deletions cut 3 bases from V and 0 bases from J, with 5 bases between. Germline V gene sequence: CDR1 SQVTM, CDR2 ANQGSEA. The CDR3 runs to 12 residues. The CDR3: CSVDGANYGYTF. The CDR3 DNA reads TGCAGCGTTGACGGAGCTAACTATGGCTACACCTTC. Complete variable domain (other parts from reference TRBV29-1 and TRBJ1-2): SAVISQKPSRDICQRGTSLTIQCQVDSQVTMMFWYRQQPGQSLTLIATANQGSEATYESGFVIDKFPISRPNLTFSTLTVSNMSPEDSSIYLCSVDGANYGYTFGSGTRLTVV.

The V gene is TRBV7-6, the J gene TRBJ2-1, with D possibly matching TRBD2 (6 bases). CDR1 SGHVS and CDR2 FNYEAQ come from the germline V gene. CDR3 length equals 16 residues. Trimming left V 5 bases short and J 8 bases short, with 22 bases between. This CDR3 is CASSRPRSGNGDEQFF. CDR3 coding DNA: TGTGCCAGCAGCCGACCTCGTAGCGGAAACGGCGATGAGCAGTTCTTC.

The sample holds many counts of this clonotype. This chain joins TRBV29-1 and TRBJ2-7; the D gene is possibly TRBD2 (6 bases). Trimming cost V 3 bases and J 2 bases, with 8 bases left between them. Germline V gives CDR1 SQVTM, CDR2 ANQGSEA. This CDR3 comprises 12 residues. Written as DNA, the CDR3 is TGCAGCGTTGAGGAGGGAGCCTACGAGCAGTACTTC. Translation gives CSVEEGAYEQYF.

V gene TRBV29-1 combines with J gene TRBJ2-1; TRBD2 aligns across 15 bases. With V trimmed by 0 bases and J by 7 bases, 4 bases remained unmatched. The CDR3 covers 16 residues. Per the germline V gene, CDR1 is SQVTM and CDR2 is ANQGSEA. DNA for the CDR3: TGCAGCGTTGAAGATGTGGGGACTAGCGGGGGGAATGAGCAGTTCTTC. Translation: CSVEDVGTSGGNEQFF.

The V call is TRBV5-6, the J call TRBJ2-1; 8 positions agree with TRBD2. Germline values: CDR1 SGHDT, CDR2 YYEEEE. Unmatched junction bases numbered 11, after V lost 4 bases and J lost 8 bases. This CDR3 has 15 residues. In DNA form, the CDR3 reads TGTGCCAGCAGCCCCGGACTAGCTAGGATCGATGAGCAGTTCTTC. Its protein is CASSPGLARIDEQFF.

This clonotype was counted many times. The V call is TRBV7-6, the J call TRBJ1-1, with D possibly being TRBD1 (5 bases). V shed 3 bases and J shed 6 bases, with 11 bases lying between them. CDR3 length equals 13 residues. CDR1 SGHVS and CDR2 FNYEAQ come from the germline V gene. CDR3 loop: CASSLGEGAEAFF. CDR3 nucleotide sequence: TGTGCCAGCAGCTTGGGTGAAGGGGCTGAAGCTTTCTTT. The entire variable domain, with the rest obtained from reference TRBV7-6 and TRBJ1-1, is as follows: GAGVSQSPRYKVTKRGQDVALRCDPISGHVSLYWYRQALGQGPEFLTYFNYEAQQDKSGLPNDRFSAERPEGSISTLTIQRTEQRDSAMYRCASSLGEGAEAFFGQGTRLTVV.

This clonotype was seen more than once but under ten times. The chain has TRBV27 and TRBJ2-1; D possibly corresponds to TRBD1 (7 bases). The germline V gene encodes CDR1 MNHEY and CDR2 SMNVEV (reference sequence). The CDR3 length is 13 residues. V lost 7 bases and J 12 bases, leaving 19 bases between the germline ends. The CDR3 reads CASTQGGAAWQFF. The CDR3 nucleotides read TGTGCCAGCACCCAGGGGGGAGCCGCGTGGCAGTTCTTC.

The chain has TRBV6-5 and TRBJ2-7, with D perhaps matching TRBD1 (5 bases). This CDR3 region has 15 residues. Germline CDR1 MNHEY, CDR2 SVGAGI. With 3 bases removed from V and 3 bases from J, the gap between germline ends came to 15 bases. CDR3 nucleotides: TGTGCCAGCAGTTATGTGATGGGGCAGATCTACGAGCAGTACTTC. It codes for CASSYVMGQIYEQYF.

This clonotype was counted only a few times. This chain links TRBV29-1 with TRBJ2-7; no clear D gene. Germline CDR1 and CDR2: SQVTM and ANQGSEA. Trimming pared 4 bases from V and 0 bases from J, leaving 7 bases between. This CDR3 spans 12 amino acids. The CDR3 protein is CSVGPSSYEQYF. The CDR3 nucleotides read TGCAGCGTTGGGCCGAGCTCCTACGAGCAGTACTTC.

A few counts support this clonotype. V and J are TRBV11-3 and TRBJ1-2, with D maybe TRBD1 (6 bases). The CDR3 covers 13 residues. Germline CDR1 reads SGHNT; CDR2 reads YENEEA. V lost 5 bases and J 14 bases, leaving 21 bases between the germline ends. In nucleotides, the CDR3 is TGTGCCAGCAGCCCAGGGGCTCCTCCAGAATTTACCTTC. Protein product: CASSPGAPPEFTF.

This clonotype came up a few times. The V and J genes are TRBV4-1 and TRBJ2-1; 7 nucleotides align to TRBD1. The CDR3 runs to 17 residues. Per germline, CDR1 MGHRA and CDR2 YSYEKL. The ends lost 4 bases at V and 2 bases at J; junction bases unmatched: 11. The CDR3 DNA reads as TGCGCCAGCAGCCTCCGAAGGGGGCTCGGCCCCTACAATGAGCAGTTCTTC. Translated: CASSLRRGLGPYNEQFF.